A single sample gave rise to the 11 T cell receptor beta chains below, sequenced in a study of cytomegalovirus exposure and HLA in healthy donors. 60 Vbeta and 13 Jbeta primers were used in PCR. Clones were read by immunoSEQ multiplex PCR, and TCRdb kept only the in-frame ones, dropping some. The sample includes roughly 120,000 clones, 79% seen only once; the top ten take approximately 4.3%. The sequenced sample was PBMCs. The receptors shown here come from a man younger than 40 in good health and CMV-seropositive.

The chain is built from TRBV7-9 and TRBJ2-3; D call uncertain. This CDR3 spans 12 amino acids. CDR1 SEHNR and CDR2 FQNEAQ come from the germline V gene (reference sequence). V was trimmed by 5 bases and J by 0 bases, leaving 3 bases between them. The CDR3 DNA reads as TGTGCCAGCAGCACAAGCACAGATACGCAGTATTTT. It codes for CASSTSTDTQYF.

This chain uses TRBV5-1 with TRBJ1-2, with 11 nucleotides matching TRBD1. Germline V gene sequence: CDR1 SGHRS, CDR2 YFSETQ. J was trimmed by 3 bases and V by 1 base; bases with no gene match: 2. This CDR3 has 15 amino acids. As DNA, the CDR3 is TGCGCCAGCAGCTTGAGGACAGGGGGCGACTATGGCTACACCTTC. The encoded protein is CASSLRTGGDYGYTF. The full variable domain, with the rest looked up from reference TRBV5-1 and TRBJ1-2, is KAGVTQTPRYLIKTRGQQVTLSCSPISGHRSVSWYQQTPGQGLQFLFEYFSETQRNKGNFPGRFSGRQFSNSRSEMNVSTLELGDSALYLCASSLRTGGDYGYTFGSGTRLTVV.

Here the CDR3 reads CASSQDQSRGVPVIETQYF. In DNA form, the CDR3 reads TGCGCCAGCAGCCAAGATCAGAGCAGGGGCGTTCCCGTTATAGAGACCCAGTACTTC. This chain connects TRBV4-1 to TRBJ2-5; TRBD1 might be the D (6 bases). The germline V gene encodes CDR1 MGHRA and CDR2 YSYEKL. V lost 0 bases and J lost 4, with 24 bases in between. The CDR3 extends over 19 amino acids.

The chain employs TRBV2 and TRBJ1-4; tentatively, D is TRBD1 (5 bases). V dropped 9 bases and J dropped 8 bases, with 22 bases sitting between them. CDR3 length: 15 residues. The germline V gene encodes CDR1 SNHLY and CDR2 FYNNEI. Here the CDR3 reads CASTGVAGMEEKLFF. In nucleotides, the CDR3 is TGTGCCAGTACGGGGGTAGCAGGGATGGAAGAAAAACTGTTTTTT.

This chain uses TRBV11-2 with TRBJ2-1; D unclear. Trimming left V 5 bases short and J 9 bases short, with 14 bases between. The CDR3 consists of 13 residues. The V gene's germline CDR1 is SGHAT and CDR2 FQNNGV. DNA of the CDR3: TGTGCCAGCAGCCTACAGTATCCTGGTGAGCAGTTCTTC. Translated: CASSLQYPGEQFF.

V usage is TRBV5-6 and J usage is TRBJ2-1, with a tentative D call TRBD2 (7 bases). V lost 4 bases, J lost 6 bases, and 20 bases lay in between. Germline V gene data show CDR1 as SGHDT and CDR2 as YYEEEE. CDR3 size: 16 residues. CDR3 nucleotide sequence: TGTGCCAGCAGCCCAATTGGTGGGGGGGCTGGCAATGAGCAGTTCTTC. As protein: CASSPIGGGAGNEQFF.

The CDR3 reads CASRPLAALAELFF. In nucleotides, the CDR3 is TGTGCCAGCAGACCTCTAGCGGCTCTCGCGGAGCTGTTTTTT. The chain couples TRBV6-5 to TRBJ2-2; 7 bases align to TRBD2. The CDR3 has 14 amino acids. Germline-derived CDR1 and CDR2 are MNHEY and SVGAGI. With 6 bases clipped from V and 10 bases from J, the junction kept 11 bases outside the gene matches.

J is TRBJ1-4 and V is TRBV5-6; D is ambiguous. CDR3 length: 12 amino acids. The germline CDR1 and CDR2 sequences are SGHDT and YYEEEE. The germline V and J ends were trimmed by 1 base and 8 bases, with 6 bases remaining between them. The CDR3 here is CASSLIPEKLFF. CDR3 DNA: TGTGCCAGCAGCTTGATCCCAGAAAAACTGTTTTTT. The full variable domain, completed using reference TRBV5-6 and TRBJ1-4, is DAGVTQSPTHLIKTRGQQVTLRCSPKSGHDTVSWYQQALGQGPQFIFQYYEEEERQRGNFPDRFSGHQFPNYSSELNVNALLLGDSALYLCASSLIPEKLFFGSGTQLSVL.

The chain carries TRBV25-1 and TRBJ1-4; the D is unclear. The V and J ends lost 4 bases and 4 bases respectively, with 4 bases between them. The CDR3 totals 12 residues. Per germline, CDR1 MGHDK and CDR2 SYGVNS. The CDR3 region is CASSAFNEKLFF. CDR3 nucleotide sequence: TGTGCCAGCAGTGCATTTAATGAAAAACTGTTTTTT.

The chain combines TRBV28 with TRBJ2-3; possible D gene TRBD2, 7 bases. Germline V gene sequence: CDR1 MDHEN, CDR2 SYDVKM. Trimming stripped 3 bases from V and 1 base from J, with 20 bases between. The CDR3 runs 18 residues. CDR3 sequence: CASSFFGLRRGRTDTQYF. CDR3 nucleotides: TGTGCCAGCAGTTTTTTCGGCTTGCGGCGGGGGCGCACAGATACGCAGTATTTT.

The chain combines TRBV4-1 with TRBJ1-5; a weak D match, TRBD1 (6 bases). Germline loops: CDR1 MGHRA, CDR2 YSYEKL. The CDR3 loop spans 16 amino acids. The V end was cut by 1 base, the J end by 1 base, with 11 bases between. CDR3 region: CASSQAGARSNQPQHF. CDR3 nucleotide sequence: TGCGCCAGCAGCCAAGCAGGGGCTAGGAGCAATCAGCCCCAGCATTTT.